These 21 T cell receptor beta chains originate from one sample sequenced in a study of cytomegalovirus exposure and HLA in healthy donors. The PCR used 60 Vbeta and 13 Jbeta primers. Profiling relied on immunoSEQ multiplex PCR, and the TCRdb table lists in-frame clones only, not all of them. Of about 140,000 clones listed, over 75% are singletons. Sequences were obtained from PBMCs. The source of these receptors is a man aged 25 to 45 in good health and CMV-seronegative.

This sequence joins TRBV6-5 and TRBJ2-1; 8 bases fit TRBD1. Per the germline V gene, CDR1 is MNHEY and CDR2 is SVGAGI. This CDR3 is 13 amino acids long. Germline trimming cut 7 bases from V and 13 bases from J; bases unmatched to any gene: 12. The CDR3 DNA reads TGTGCCAGCACCGATAGACAGGGGTCGCCTCAGTTCTTC. Encoded protein: CASTDRQGSPQFF.

The V gene is TRBV4-2, the J gene TRBJ2-1, with a possible D match to TRBD1 (5 bases). V lost 5 bases and J 7 bases, leaving 12 bases between the germline ends. The CDR3 totals 13 residues. Per germline, CDR1 LGHNA and CDR2 YNFKEQ. DNA for the CDR3: TGTGCCAGCAGCGGACAAGAAAAGAATGAGCAGTTCTTC. Its protein is CASSGQEKNEQFF.

Worth noting for this clone: The germline gene is not matched at one end of the junction; a read error may be the cause. This chain uses TRBV20-1 with TRBJ2-7; TRBD2 might be the D (6 bases). The CDR3 contains 11 residues. The germline V gene has CDR1 DFQATT and CDR2 SNEGSKA (reference sequence). The CDR3 here is CSARGGYGQYF. As DNA, the CDR3 is TGCAGTGCTAGGGGGGGTTACGGGCAGTACTTC.

The chain employs TRBV30 and TRBJ2-7, with 10 nucleotides matching TRBD2. The length of the CDR3 is 15 residues. J was trimmed by 6 bases and V by 5 bases; bases with no gene match: 13. Germline V gene sequence: CDR1 GTSNPN, CDR2 SVGIG (reference sequence). This CDR3 is CAWDVGLAGDGEQYF. For the CDR3, the DNA is TGTGCCTGGGACGTTGGGCTAGCGGGAGATGGCGAGCAGTACTTC.

V gene TRBV5-4 combines with J gene TRBJ2-3; D might be TRBD1 (5 bases). V was pared by 0 bases and J by 6 bases, with 8 bases between. This CDR3 spans 13 amino acids. The germline gives CDR1 SGHNT, CDR2 YYREEE (reference sequence). The CDR3 DNA sequence: TGTGCCAGCAGCTTGGGGGGCATGGATACGCAGTATTTT. Encoded protein: CASSLGGMDTQYF.

V and J are TRBV21-1 and TRBJ1-1; the listed D gene, TRBD1, was not tested against the DNA. TRBV21-1 counts as a pseudogene. The CDR3 runs to 14 residues. CDR3 region: CASRGQEGNTEAFF. The CDR3 DNA reads TGTGCCAGCAGAGGACAGGAGGGGAACACTGAAGCTTTCTTT.

CDR3 amino acids: CASSLELADYNEQFF. DNA for the CDR3: TGTGCCAGCAGCTTAGAACTAGCGGACTACAATGAGCAGTTCTTC. The chain is built from TRBV7-8 and TRBJ2-1; 8 bases are shared with TRBD2. The CDR3 loop spans 15 amino acids. From germline, CDR1 is SGHVS and CDR2 FQNEAQ. Trimming at V came to 1 base and at J to 3 bases, leaving 2 bases not matched to a gene.

The rearrangement joins TRBV9 to TRBJ1-2; perhaps TRBD1 as D (6 bases). V gave up 3 bases and J gave up 6 bases, with 18 bases separating them. Germline lookup yields CDR1 SGDLS and CDR2 YYNGEE. There are 15 residues in the CDR3. The CDR3 loop is CASSAHLGAGDGYTF. Here the CDR3 DNA reads TGTGCCAGCAGCGCCCACCTGGGGGCAGGGGATGGCTACACCTTC.

The chain uses TRBV5-1 and TRBJ2-6, with a tentative D call TRBD1 (5 bases). The germline V gene encodes CDR1 SGHRS and CDR2 YFSETQ. With 4 bases removed from V and 0 bases from J, the gap between germline ends came to 11 bases. The CDR3 consists of 16 residues. CDR3 sequence reads: CASSAGGHSGANVLTF. The CDR3 DNA follows: TGCGCCAGCAGCGCAGGTGGACACTCTGGGGCCAACGTCCTGACTTTC. Complete variable domain (other parts from reference TRBV5-1 and TRBJ2-6): KAGVTQTPRYLIKTRGQQVTLSCSPISGHRSVSWYQQTPGQGLQFLFEYFSETQRNKGNFPGRFSGRQFSNSRSEMNVSTLELGDSALYLCASSAGGHSGANVLTFGAGSRLTVL.

This clone was found a few times. The chain has TRBV19 and TRBJ2-1; D unclear. Germline V gene lookup returns CDR1 LNHDA and CDR2 SQIVND (reference sequence). Trimming removed 3 bases at V and 0 bases at J, with 6 bases between. This CDR3 region has 14 residues. Here the CDR3 reads CASSIEVSYNEQFF. DNA for the CDR3: TGTGCCAGTAGTATTGAGGTCTCCTACAATGAGCAGTTCTTC. Complete variable domain (other parts from reference TRBV19 and TRBJ2-1): DGGITQSPKYLFRKEGQNVTLSCEQNLNHDAMYWYRQDPGQGLRLIYYSQIVNDFQKGDIAEGYSVSREKKESFPLTVTSAQKNPTAFYLCASSIEVSYNEQFFGPGTRLTVL.

V and J are TRBV5-4 and TRBJ1-2, with D possibly matching TRBD1 (6 bases). Per the germline V gene, CDR1 is SGHNT and CDR2 is YYREEE (reference sequence). Between the trimmed V and J ends, which lost 2 bases and 1 base, there was a span of 9 bases. This CDR3 is built from 14 residues. This chain's CDR3 is CASSLRTDNYGYTF. The CDR3 DNA is TGTGCCAGCAGCTTAAGGACAGATAACTATGGCTACACCTTC.

The rearrangement uses TRBV7-2 and TRBJ1-5, with D possibly TRBD1 on 5 matching bases. Per germline, CDR1 SGHTA and CDR2 FQGNSA. The CDR3 loop spans 16 amino acids. The ends were cut back, 2 bases at V and 1 base at J, with 12 bases in the middle. The CDR3 here is CASSLLMGQSNQPQHF. CDR3 DNA: TGTGCCAGCAGCTTACTGATGGGGCAGAGCAATCAGCCCCAGCATTTT.

This chain links TRBV19 with TRBJ2-5; D is perhaps TRBD1 (6 bases). Germline values: CDR1 LNHDA, CDR2 SQIVND (reference sequence). V lost 7 bases and J lost 4, with 16 bases in between. This CDR3 is built from 14 residues. CDR3 DNA sequence: TGTGCCAGTAACCATGGACAGAGCGGAGAGACCCAGTACTTC. This gives the protein CASNHGQSGETQYF.

There are a few counts of this clone. This chain connects TRBV10-2 to TRBJ2-1; D is unresolved. Deletions cut 4 bases from V and 0 bases from J, with 10 bases between. Germline CDR1 is WSHSY and CDR2 is SAAADI. The CDR3 extends over 15 amino acids. This CDR3 reads CASSVQASSYNEQFF. In DNA form, the CDR3 reads TGCGCCAGCAGTGTACAAGCGTCCTCCTACAATGAGCAGTTCTTC.

The CDR3 here is CASSDPGQGSSSYEQYF. CDR3 in DNA: TGCGCCAGCAGTGACCCGGGACAGGGGTCTTCCTCCTACGAGCAGTACTTC. The V gene is TRBV10-2, the J gene TRBJ2-7; 10 bases match TRBD1. Per the germline V gene, CDR1 is WSHSY and CDR2 is SAAADI. The CDR3 runs to 17 residues. Trimming took 3 bases from V and 0 from J; bases not matched to a gene: 8.

The genes are TRBV5-1 and TRBJ1-6; 7 bases agree with TRBD1. With 4 bases clipped from V and 0 bases from J, the junction kept 13 bases outside the gene matches. Germline CDR1 SGHRS, CDR2 YFSETQ. This CDR3 spans 19 amino acids. The CDR3 DNA reads as TGCGCCAGCAGCCCAACAGGGGTTGATTATAGCTCCTATAATTCACCCCTCCACTTT. Protein sequence: CASSPTGVDYSSYNSPLHF.

This chain uses TRBV4-2 with TRBJ1-1, with D perhaps TRBD1 (5 bases). This CDR3 comprises 15 residues. V was clipped by 0 bases and J by 1 base, with 9 bases between them. Germline V gives CDR1 LGHNA, CDR2 YNFKEQ. As DNA, the CDR3 is TGTGCCAGCAGCCAAGATGCAGGGAAGAACACTGAAGCTTTCTTT. Its protein product is CASSQDAGKNTEAFF.

This chain links TRBV10-3 with TRBJ2-5; a weak D match, TRBD1 (5 bases). The CDR3 runs 14 residues. V was pared by 0 bases and J by 3 bases, with 8 bases between. The germline V gene encodes CDR1 ENHRY and CDR2 SYGVKD. CDR3 coding DNA: TGTGCCATCAGTGAGTCGAAGGGGAAAGAGACCCAGTACTTC. Its protein is CAISESKGKETQYF.

In this sample, this clone turned up once. The CDR3 protein is CATSSGPEQGANEKLFF. For the CDR3, the DNA is TGTGCCACCAGCAGCGGACCTGAACAGGGGGCGAATGAAAAACTGTTTTTT. The chain carries TRBV15 and TRBJ1-4; 9 nucleotides line up with TRBD1. In germline, CDR1 is LNHNV, CDR2 YYDKDF (reference sequence). The CDR3 is 17 residues long. V gave up 3 bases and J gave up 5 bases; unmatched junction bases: 10.

The V and J genes are TRBV18 and TRBJ2-7, with 8 bases matching TRBD1. CDR1 and CDR2 (germline): KGHSH, LQKENI. The ends lost 3 bases at V and 4 bases at J; junction bases unmatched: 8. CDR3 size: 15 residues. The CDR3 loop is CASSPGQGHGYEQYF. CDR3 in DNA: TGTGCCAGCTCACCCGGACAGGGCCATGGGTACGAGCAGTACTTC. The full variable domain, with the rest looked up from reference TRBV18 and TRBJ2-7, is NAGVMQNPRHLVRRRGQEARLRCSPMKGHSHVYWYRQLPEEGLKFMVYLQKENIIDESGMPKERFSAEFPKEGPSILRIQQVVRGDSAAYFCASSPGQGHGYEQYFGPGTRLTVT.

V is TRBV6-1 and J is TRBJ1-6; no clear D. The ends were cut back, 5 bases at V and 7 bases at J, with 15 bases in the middle. CDR3 length: 15 residues. The germline gives CDR1 MNHNS, CDR2 SASEGT. As DNA, the CDR3 is TGTGCCAGCAGTCCCTATAGGAGGTTAAATTCACCCCTCCACTTT. Its translation is CASSPYRRLNSPLHF.